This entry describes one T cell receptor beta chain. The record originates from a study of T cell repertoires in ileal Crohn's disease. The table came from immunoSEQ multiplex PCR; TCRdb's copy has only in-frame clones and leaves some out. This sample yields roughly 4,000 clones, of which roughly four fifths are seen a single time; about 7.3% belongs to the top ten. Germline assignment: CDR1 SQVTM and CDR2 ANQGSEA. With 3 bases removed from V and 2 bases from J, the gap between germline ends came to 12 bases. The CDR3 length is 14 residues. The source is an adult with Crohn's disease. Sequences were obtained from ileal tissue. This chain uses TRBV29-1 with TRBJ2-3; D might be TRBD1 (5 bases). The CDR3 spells CSVDGQGNTDTQYF. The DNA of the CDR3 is TGCAGCGTTGATGGGCAGGGAAACACAGATACGCAGTATTTT.